Presented here are 25 T cell receptor beta chains from one specimen sequenced in a study of post-analysis software for immune sequencing data. No antigens are known for them. Unique molecular identifiers were built into the TCR beta cDNA libraries. TCRdb redid the calling of the PCR reads with MiXCR, one entry per CDR3 protein. This table holds roughly 600,000 distinct CDR3 sequences, roughly 46% found once. Whole-study results and caveats: Patients used about 5 TRBV segments, including TRBV5-6, TRBV5-1 and TRBV20-1, more often than controls.

Sample: blood. Receptors were obtained from a girl aged 10 to 17 with multiple sclerosis.

A few counts support this clonotype. J is TRBJ1-2 and V is TRBV5-6; D gene unclear. V shed 3 bases and J shed 3 bases, with 9 bases lying between them. The length of the CDR3 is 13 residues. Per germline, CDR1 SGHDT and CDR2 YYEEEE. The CDR3 region is CASSYPHDYGYTF. The CDR3 DNA is TGTGCCAGCAGCTACCCACATGACTATGGCTACACCTTC.

J is TRBJ2-1 and V is TRBV29-1, with TRBD2 as a possible D gene (6 bases). The CDR3 length is 13 residues. Germline CDR1 is SQVTM and CDR2 is ANQGSEA. CDR3 nucleotides: TGCAGTATGACGGAGGGCCCCTACAATGAGCAGTTCTTC. Translating gives CSMTEGPYNEQFF.

V and J are TRBV12-5 and TRBJ2-2; D is unclear. This CDR3 spans 20 amino acids. Germline assignment: CDR1 LGHNT and CDR2 FRNRAP. V lost 0 bases, J lost 4 bases, and 24 bases lay in between. CDR3 bases: TGTGCTAGTGGTTTGGTGCGTGAGGATCTGGAAGGCCGGTTCACCGGGGAGCTGTTTTTT. It yields the protein CASGLVREDLEGRFTGELFF.

As for this clonotype: A read error may be the cause here, since a much bigger clone is one base away. V is TRBV7-2 and J is TRBJ2-7; D gene uncertain. With the DNA end fitting TRBJ2-5 better, the J assignment may be wrong. Germline CDR1 is SGHTA and CDR2 is FQGNSA. The CDR3 sequence is 13 residues long. The CDR3, as DNA: TGTGCCAGCAACTTAACGGTCGTGGAGACCCAGTACTTC. Translated: CASNLTVVETQYF.

The genes are TRBV12-3 or TRBV12-4 and TRBJ1-2; TRBD1 matches at 7 bases. J was trimmed by 2 bases and V by 4 bases; bases with no gene match: 4. This CDR3 contains 14 residues. The CDR3 spells CASSSGTANYGYTF. The DNA for the CDR3 is TGTGCCAGCAGTTCCGGGACAGCGAACTATGGCTACACCTTC.

The CDR3: CASSARQNDRYF. The CDR3 DNA sequence: TGTGCCAGCAGTGCCCGACAGAACGATCGGTACTTC. J is TRBJ2-5 and V is TRBV6-2 or TRBV6-3; a weak D match, TRBD1 (5 bases). Germline V CDR1 and CDR2: MNHEY, SVGEGT. The V end lost 5 bases, the J end lost 13 bases, and 17 bases lay between the germline ends. CDR3 length: 12 residues.

This chain uses TRBV11-2 with TRBJ2-1; D possibly corresponds to TRBD2 (5 bases). The CDR3 consists of 18 residues. CDR1 is SGHAT, CDR2 FQNNGV, per germline. Trimming removed 2 bases at V and 9 bases at J, with 26 bases between. CDR3 DNA sequence: TGTGCCAGCAGCTTAACTCCTAAATCGGGATTTCAACGTGGTGAGCAGTTCTTC. This encodes CASSLTPKSGFQRGEQFF. Based on the CDR3 plus reference TRBV11-2 and TRBJ2-1, the full variable domain is EAGVAQSPRYKIIEKRQSVAFWCNPISGHATLYWYQQILGQGPKLLIQFQNNGVVDDSQLPKDRFSAERLKGVDSTLKIQPAKLEDSAVYLCASSLTPKSGFQRGEQFFGPGTRLTVL.

The genes are TRBV2 and TRBJ2-1; 8 nucleotides agree with TRBD2. Germline-derived CDR1 and CDR2 are SNHLY and FYNNEI. The CDR3 covers 15 residues. The V and J ends lost 7 bases and 5 bases, in that order; junction bases with no gene match: 10. The CDR3 region is CASTRAGALNNEQFF. CDR3 in DNA: TGTGCCAGCACCCGAGCGGGAGCCCTTAACAATGAGCAGTTCTTC.

Only a few counts were recorded for this clonotype. This chain links TRBV20-1 with TRBJ2-7, with a weak D call TRBD1 (6 bases). The length of the CDR3 is 12 residues. Germline V gene lookup returns CDR1 DFQATT and CDR2 SNEGSKA (reference sequence). V was clipped by 5 bases and J by 6 bases, with 14 bases between them. The DNA for the CDR3 is TGCAGTGCTCGGCAGGGGTTCGGCGAGCAGTACTTC. Protein sequence: CSARQGFGEQYF.

The rearrangement links TRBV11-3 to TRBJ1-4, with D unclear. This CDR3 contains 14 residues. V shed 5 bases and J shed 0 bases, with 7 bases lying between them. Germline lookup yields CDR1 SGHNT and CDR2 YENEEA. This CDR3 reads CASSAAATNEKLFF. The CDR3 nucleotides are TGTGCCAGCAGCGCCGCCGCAACTAATGAAAAACTGTTTTTT.

CDR3 sequence reads: CASSDGSNTEAFF. CDR3 nucleotides: TGTGCCAGCAGCGACGGATCGAACACTGAAGCTTTCTTT. The rearrangement uses TRBV7-9 and TRBJ1-1; D not resolved. Germline V gene data show CDR1 as SEHNR and CDR2 as FQNEAQ (reference sequence). The V gene lost 5 bases and the J gene lost 1 base, with 8 bases spanning the gap. The CDR3 is 13 residues long. Looking up the rest from reference TRBV7-9 and TRBJ1-1 gives the full variable domain: DTGVSQNPRHKITKRGQNVTFRCDPISEHNRLYWYRQTLGQGPEFLTYFQNEAQLEKSRLLSDRFSAERPKGSFSTLEIQRTEQGDSAMYLCASSDGSNTEAFFGQGTRLTVV.

This clonotype has only a few counts. V is TRBV4-2 and J is TRBJ2-7; 10 positions match TRBD1. Germline V gene lookup returns CDR1 LGHNA and CDR2 YNFKEQ. V lost 3 bases and J lost 2; bases outside the gene matches: 4. CDR3 length: 15 residues. The CDR3 spells CASSQGTGDTYEQYF. The CDR3 nucleotides read TGTGCCAGCAGCCAGGGGACAGGGGATACCTACGAGCAGTACTTC.

This clonotype was recorded a few times. The chain employs TRBV7-6 and TRBJ2-5, with D unresolved. CDR3 length: 11 amino acids. V shed 8 bases and J shed 3 bases, with 7 bases lying between them. Per germline, CDR1 SGHVS and CDR2 FNYEAQ. The CDR3 loop is CASGRKETQYF. The CDR3 DNA reads as TGTGCCAGCGGGCGTAAAGAGACCCAGTACTTC.

The rearrangement links TRBV7-9 to TRBJ2-3, with D perhaps TRBD1 or TRBD2 (5 bases each). The CDR3 is 14 residues long. The V gene's germline CDR1 is SEHNR and CDR2 FQNEAQ (reference sequence). Trimming pared 5 bases from V and 9 bases from J, leaving 18 bases between. The chain's CDR3 is CASSPVGERETQYF. In nucleotides, the CDR3 is TGTGCCAGCAGCCCCGTGGGGGAGAGGGAAACGCAGTATTTT.

This clonotype occurred many times. V and J are TRBV10-3 and TRBJ1-2; tentatively, D is TRBD1 (5 bases). This CDR3 is 16 amino acids long. CDR1 and CDR2 from the germline V gene are ENHRY and SYGVKD. V was cut by 5 bases and J by 4 bases, with 20 bases left in between. The CDR3 region is CAISPTTSDSSYGYTF. The CDR3 region has the DNA TGTGCCATCAGTCCCACCACATCCGACAGTTCCTATGGCTACACCTTC.

This chain uses TRBV12-3 or TRBV12-4 with TRBJ2-7, with a possible D match to TRBD2 (5 bases). The germline V and J ends were trimmed by 3 bases and 2 bases, with 8 bases remaining between them. The CDR3 runs 13 residues. CDR3 coding DNA: TGTGCCAGCAGTTTGGAGGATCCCTACGAGCAGTACTTC. As protein: CASSLEDPYEQYF.

The chain uses TRBV6-5 and TRBJ1-5; TRBD1 is a possible D gene (5 bases). The CDR3 extends over 15 amino acids. Germline assignment: CDR1 MNHEY and CDR2 SVGAGI. The germline V and J ends were trimmed by 7 bases and 4 bases, with 17 bases remaining between them. This CDR3 is CASNPVGGGNQPQHF. The CDR3 DNA follows: TGTGCCAGCAACCCGGTGGGGGGAGGTAATCAGCCCCAGCATTTT.

The genes are TRBV7-8 and TRBJ2-2; D might be TRBD1 or TRBD2, each matching 6 bases. Between the trimmed V and J ends, which lost 6 bases and 4 bases, there was a span of 15 bases. The CDR3 has 15 amino acids. The germline V gene has CDR1 SGHVS and CDR2 FQNEAQ. This CDR3 reads CASRKYREATGELFF. The CDR3 DNA reads as TGTGCCAGCAGGAAGTACAGGGAGGCCACCGGGGAGCTGTTTTTT.

There are a few counts of this clonotype. The chain couples TRBV7-7 to TRBJ2-5; D gene ambiguous. Per the germline V gene, CDR1 is SSHAT and CDR2 is FNYEAQ (reference sequence). Trimming cost V 5 bases and J 1 base, with 8 bases left between them. This CDR3 region has 13 residues. CDR3 nucleotides: TGTGCCAGCAGCCGACTGCCCCAAGAGACCCAGTACTTC. Translation: CASSRLPQETQYF.

The rearrangement joins TRBV7-9 to TRBJ2-3; 10 bases agree with TRBD1. This CDR3 has 15 amino acids. V shed 6 bases, J shed 5 bases, and the junction held 8 bases outside the gene matches. Germline assignment: CDR1 SEHNR and CDR2 FQNEAQ (reference sequence). CDR3 loop: CASSVPGQGKDTQYF. Here the CDR3 DNA reads TGTGCCAGCAGTGTACCGGGACAGGGGAAAGATACGCAGTATTTT.

The rearrangement uses TRBV4-2 and TRBJ2-7, with D unresolved. V was trimmed by 1 base and J by 0 bases, leaving 10 bases between them. The germline V gene encodes CDR1 LGHNA and CDR2 YNFKEQ. The CDR3 length is 15 residues. In DNA form, the CDR3 reads TGTGCCAGCAGCCAAGCCGACGTGAGCTCCTACGAGCAGTACTTC. This translates into CASSQADVSSYEQYF.

This clonotype showed up just a few times. V usage is TRBV6-1 and J usage is TRBJ2-4; TRBD2 is a possible D gene (5 bases). The V end was cut by 8 bases, the J end by 3 bases, with 14 bases between. CDR1 is MNHNS and CDR2 is SASEGT in the germline V gene. CDR3 length: 14 residues. CDR3 in amino acids: CASLGREGKNIQYF. The CDR3 DNA is TGTGCCAGCCTAGGCCGGGAAGGCAAAAACATTCAGTACTTC.

This chain connects TRBV3-1 to TRBJ1-2, with 12 bases fitting TRBD1. CDR1 and CDR2 (germline): LGHDT, YNNKEL (reference sequence). The CDR3 runs to 15 residues. Trimming cost V 4 bases and J 5 bases; bases outside gene matches: 5. Here the CDR3 reads CASSLGDRGRYGYTF. Here the CDR3 DNA reads TGTGCCAGCAGCCTTGGGGACAGGGGGCGGTATGGCTACACCTTC.

This clonotype was detected many times. The chain has TRBV12-3 or TRBV12-4 and TRBJ2-5, with D possibly matching TRBD1 (5 bases). CDR3 length equals 14 residues. The V end lost 1 base, the J end lost 3 bases, and 9 bases lay between the germline ends. The CDR3 nucleotides read TGTGCCAGCAGTTTAGGGCAGGGCGAAGAGACCCAGTACTTC. This codes for CASSLGQGEETQYF.

The chain recombines TRBV4-1 with TRBJ2-1; D not resolved. Germline lookup yields CDR1 MGHRA and CDR2 YSYEKL. This CDR3 comprises 14 residues. Trimming shortened V by 4 bases and J by 0 bases, and 7 bases separated the two germline ends. The CDR3 DNA sequence: TGCGCCAGCAGCCGGCGGACCTCCTACAATGAGCAGTTCTTC. Translation: CASSRRTSYNEQFF.